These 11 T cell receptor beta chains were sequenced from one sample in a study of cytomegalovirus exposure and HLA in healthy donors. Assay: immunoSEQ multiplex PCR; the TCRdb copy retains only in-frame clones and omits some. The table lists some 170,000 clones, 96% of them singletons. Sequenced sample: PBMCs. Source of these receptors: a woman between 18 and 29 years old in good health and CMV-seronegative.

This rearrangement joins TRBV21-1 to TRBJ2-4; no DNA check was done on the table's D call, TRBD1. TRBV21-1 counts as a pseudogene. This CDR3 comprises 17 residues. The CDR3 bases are TGTGCCAGCAGCAAAAGGCCGGGACAGGGGGCGGAAAACATTCAGTACTTC. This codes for CASSKRPGQGAENIQYF.

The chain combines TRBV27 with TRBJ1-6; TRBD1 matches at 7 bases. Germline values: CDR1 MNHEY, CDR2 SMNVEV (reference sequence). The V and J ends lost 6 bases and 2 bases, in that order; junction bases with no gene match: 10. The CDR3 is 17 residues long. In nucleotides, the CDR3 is TGTGCCAGCAGCCGAAAGACAGGGATGACCTATAATTCACCCCTCCACTTT. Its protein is CASSRKTGMTYNSPLHF.

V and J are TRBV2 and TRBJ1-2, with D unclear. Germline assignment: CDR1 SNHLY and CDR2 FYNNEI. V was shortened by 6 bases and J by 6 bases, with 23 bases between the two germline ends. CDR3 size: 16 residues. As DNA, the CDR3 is TGTGCCAGCAGGGGCACCCCCTTAACCCTCCTTCATGGCTACACCTTC. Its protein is CASRGTPLTLLHGYTF.

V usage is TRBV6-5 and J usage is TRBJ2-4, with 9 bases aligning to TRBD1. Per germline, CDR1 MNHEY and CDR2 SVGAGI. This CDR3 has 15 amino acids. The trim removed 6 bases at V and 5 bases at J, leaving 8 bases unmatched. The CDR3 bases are TGTGCCAGCAGGGGGGGACAGGGAGTTGAAAACATTCAGTACTTC. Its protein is CASRGGQGVENIQYF.

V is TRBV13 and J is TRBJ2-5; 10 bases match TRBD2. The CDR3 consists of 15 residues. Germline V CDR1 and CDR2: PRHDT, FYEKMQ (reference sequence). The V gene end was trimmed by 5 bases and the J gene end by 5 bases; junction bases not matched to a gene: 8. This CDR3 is CASSPSPGLAETQYF. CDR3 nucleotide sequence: TGTGCCAGCAGCCCCTCTCCGGGACTAGCGGAGACCCAGTACTTC. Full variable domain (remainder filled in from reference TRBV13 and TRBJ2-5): AAGVIQSPRHLIKEKRETATLKCYPIPRHDTVYWYQQGPGQDPQFLISFYEKMQSDKGSIPDRFSAQQFSDYHSELNMSSLELGDSALYFCASSPSPGLAETQYFGPGTRLLVL.

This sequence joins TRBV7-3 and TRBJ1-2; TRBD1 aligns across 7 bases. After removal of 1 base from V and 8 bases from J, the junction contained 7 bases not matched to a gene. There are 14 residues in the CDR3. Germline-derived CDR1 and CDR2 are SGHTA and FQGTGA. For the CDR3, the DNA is TGTGCCAGCAGCTTAATACAGGGGTTGGACGGCTACACCTTC. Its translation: CASSLIQGLDGYTF.

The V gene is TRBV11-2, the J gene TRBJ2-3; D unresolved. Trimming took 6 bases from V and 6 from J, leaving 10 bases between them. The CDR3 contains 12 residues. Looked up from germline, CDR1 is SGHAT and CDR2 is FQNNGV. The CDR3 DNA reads TGTGCCAGCAGTTCAGCGTGGGATACGCAGTATTTT. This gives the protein CASSSAWDTQYF.

CDR3 residues: CASSEDRGNEKLFF. In nucleotides, the CDR3 is TGTGCCAGCAGTGAAGACAGGGGAAATGAAAAACTGTTTTTT. The rearrangement links TRBV6-1 to TRBJ1-4; 7 nucleotides align to TRBD1. J lost 5 bases, V lost 1 base, and 1 base had no gene match. Germline-derived CDR1 and CDR2 are MNHNS and SASEGT. The CDR3 totals 14 residues.

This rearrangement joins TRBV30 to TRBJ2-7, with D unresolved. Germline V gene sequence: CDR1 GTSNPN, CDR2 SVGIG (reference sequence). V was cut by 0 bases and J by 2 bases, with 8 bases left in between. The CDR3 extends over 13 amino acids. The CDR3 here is CAWSVWAAYEQYF. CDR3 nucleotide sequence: TGTGCCTGGAGTGTATGGGCAGCCTACGAGCAGTACTTC. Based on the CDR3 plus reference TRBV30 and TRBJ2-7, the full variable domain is SQTIHQWPATLVQPVGSPLSLECTVEGTSNPNLYWYRQAAGRGLQLLFYSVGIGQISSEVPQNLSASRPQDRQFILSSKKLLLSDSGFYLCAWSVWAAYEQYFGPGTRLTVT.

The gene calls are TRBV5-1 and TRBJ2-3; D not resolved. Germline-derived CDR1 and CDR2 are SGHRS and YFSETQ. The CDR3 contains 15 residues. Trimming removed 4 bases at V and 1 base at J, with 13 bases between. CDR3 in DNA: TGCGCCAGCAGCCCGAGGTGGGTGGGCACAGATACGCAGTATTTT. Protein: CASSPRWVGTDTQYF.

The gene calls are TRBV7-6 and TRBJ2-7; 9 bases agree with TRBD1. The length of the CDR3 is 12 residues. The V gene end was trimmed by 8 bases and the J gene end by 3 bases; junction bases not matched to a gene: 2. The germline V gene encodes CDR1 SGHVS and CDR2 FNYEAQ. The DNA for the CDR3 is TGTGCCAGCGGACAGGGGAACTACGAGCAGTACTTC. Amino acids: CASGQGNYEQYF. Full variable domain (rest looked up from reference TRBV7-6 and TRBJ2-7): GAGVSQSPRYKVTKRGQDVALRCDPISGHVSLYWYRQALGQGPEFLTYFNYEAQQDKSGLPNDRFSAERPEGSISTLTIQRTEQRDSAMYRCASGQGNYEQYFGPGTRLTVT.